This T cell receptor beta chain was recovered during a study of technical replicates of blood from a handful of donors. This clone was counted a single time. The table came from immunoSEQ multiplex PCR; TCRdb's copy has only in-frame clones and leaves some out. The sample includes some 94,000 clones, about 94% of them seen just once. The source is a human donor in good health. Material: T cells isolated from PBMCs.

DNA for the CDR3: TGTGCCAGTAGTGACCGGACTAGCCAGATTTATGGCTACACCTTC. This sequence encodes CASSDRTSQIYGYTF. This chain links TRBV19 with TRBJ1-2, with no clear D. Trimming removed 5 bases at V and 5 bases at J, with 18 bases between. The germline V gene has CDR1 LNHDA and CDR2 SQIVND (reference sequence). The CDR3 length is 15 residues.